This TCR beta chain was retrieved from a study of cytomegalovirus exposure and HLA in healthy donors. Findings of the study overall: A likely sequencing artifact accounted for one observed cluster of highly shared sequence variants.

PCR used 60 Vbeta primers and 13 Jbeta primers. Profiled with immunoSEQ multiplex PCR; TCRdb holds only in-frame clones, not every one. The sample records approximately 200,000 clones, around 85% being singletons. Germline CDR1 MGHRA, CDR2 YSYEKL. This CDR3 region has 14 residues. V shed 4 bases and J shed 5 bases, with 13 bases lying between them. A remark on this clone: Its target is not known.

This chain connects TRBV4-1 to TRBJ2-3; possibly TRBD2 for D (5 bases). Material: PBMCs. This TCR came from a girl aged 2 to 10 in good health and CMV-seronegative. CDR3 protein: CASSPMTREDTQYF. CDR3 nucleotides: TGCGCCAGCAGCCCAATGACCCGGGAAGATACGCAGTATTTT.